This note documents a single T cell receptor beta chain sequence. CDR1 and CDR2 from the germline V gene are LNHDA and SQIVND (reference sequence). The CDR3 spans 15 residues. These data come from a study of monozygotic twins with inflammatory bowel disease. TCRdb reprocessed the 5' RACE reads and stores each CDR3 protein as one record, lacking DNA. Its clone listing holds about 160,000 distinct CDR3 sequences. The chain recombines TRBV19 with TRBJ1-4; TCRdb's D call of TRBD1 is untestable without DNA. Sequencing input: blood. The clonotype was recovered from a human donor with ulcerative colitis or Crohn's disease, or a healthy co-twin of an affected twin (not recorded which). The CDR3 sequence is CASTLGGAANEKLFF.